This T cell receptor beta chain is drawn from a study of blood T cell dynamics during melanoma immunotherapy. Study outcomes and limitations: The most clonal sorted CD8+ subset, immune-effector cells, was closest to cell-free DNA CDR3 sequences.

Trimming stripped 1 base from V and 0 bases from J, with 11 bases between. Per germline, CDR1 KGHSH and CDR2 LQKENI. CDR3 length: 16 amino acids. TCRdb keeps only in-frame clones here, not all; method: immunoSEQ multiplex PCR. Here the sample spans 15,000 to 20,000 clones, less than 95% being singletons. About this clone itself: Its antigen remains unknown.

Time point meaning: week 3, after first cycle of checkpoint inhibitor. This specimen consisted of effector memory CD8+ T cells from blood, obtained from a patient treated with checkpoint blockade. This receptor was obtained from a human donor with melanoma. The chain couples TRBV18 to TRBJ2-3; a weak D match, TRBD2 (5 bases). CDR3: CASSPRPGGSTDTQYF. In DNA, the CDR3 is TGTGCCAGCTCACCACGCCCGGGCGGGAGCACAGATACGCAGTATTTT. The full variable domain, in which reference TRBV18 and TRBJ2-3 provide the parts outside the CDR3, is NAGVMQNPRHLVRRRGQEARLRCSPMKGHSHVYWYRQLPEEGLKFMVYLQKENIIDESGMPKERFSAEFPKEGPSILRIQQVVRGDSAAYFCASSPRPGGSTDTQYFGPGTRLTVL.